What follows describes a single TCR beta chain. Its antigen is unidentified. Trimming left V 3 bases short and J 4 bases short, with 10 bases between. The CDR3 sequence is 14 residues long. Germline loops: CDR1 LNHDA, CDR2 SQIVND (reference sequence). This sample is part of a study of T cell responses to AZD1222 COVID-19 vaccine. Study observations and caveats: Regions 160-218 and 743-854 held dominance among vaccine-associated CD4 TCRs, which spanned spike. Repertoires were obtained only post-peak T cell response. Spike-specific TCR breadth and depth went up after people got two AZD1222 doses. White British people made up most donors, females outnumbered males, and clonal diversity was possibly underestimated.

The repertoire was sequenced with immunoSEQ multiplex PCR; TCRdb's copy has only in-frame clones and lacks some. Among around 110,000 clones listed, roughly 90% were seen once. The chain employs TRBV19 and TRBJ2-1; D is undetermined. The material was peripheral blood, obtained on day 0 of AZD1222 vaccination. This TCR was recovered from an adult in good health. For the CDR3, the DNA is TGTGCCAGTAGTATTGGTCAGATATACAATGAGCAGTTCTTC. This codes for CASSIGQIYNEQFF. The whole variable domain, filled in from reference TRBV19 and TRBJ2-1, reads DGGITQSPKYLFRKEGQNVTLSCEQNLNHDAMYWYRQDPGQGLRLIYYSQIVNDFQKGDIAEGYSVSREKKESFPLTVTSAQKNPTAFYLCASSIGQIYNEQFFGPGTRLTVL.